The table lists the clone carrying this T cell receptor beta chain with a count of one. As yet, its antigen is unknown. Since a much larger clone is just one base distant, this may be a read error. The data stem from a study of neurological immune-mediated disorders. Study outcomes and limitations: Among expanded clones, no CDR3 amino acid sequences were shared across subjects, a pattern suggesting private repertoires in all groups. The greatest degree of TCR clonal expansion was observed in HTLV-1-associated myelopathy, with the lowest in multiple sclerosis, below that of healthy controls.

The CDR3 runs to 13 residues. From germline, CDR1 is GTSNPN and CDR2 SVGIG (reference sequence). The unsorted libraries were generated from a total of 2 million PBMCs, which had been stored in RNAlater at -80 C. The authors produced cDNA by 5'RACE using 10-nucleotide random UMIs. TCRdb reprocessed the 5' RACE reads via MiXCR and lists one record per CDR3 protein. The profile shows 55,000 to 75,000 distinct CDR3 sequences, roughly 2.5% of them singletons. This TCR was recovered from a man aged 45 to 65 with multiple sclerosis. The specimen was PBMCs. The chain employs TRBV30 and TRBJ1-5, with D perhaps TRBD1 (5 bases). In nucleotides, the CDR3 is TGTGCCGGGGGAAGGGAGGCGTATCAGCACCAGCATTTT. Translation: CAGGREAYQHQHF.